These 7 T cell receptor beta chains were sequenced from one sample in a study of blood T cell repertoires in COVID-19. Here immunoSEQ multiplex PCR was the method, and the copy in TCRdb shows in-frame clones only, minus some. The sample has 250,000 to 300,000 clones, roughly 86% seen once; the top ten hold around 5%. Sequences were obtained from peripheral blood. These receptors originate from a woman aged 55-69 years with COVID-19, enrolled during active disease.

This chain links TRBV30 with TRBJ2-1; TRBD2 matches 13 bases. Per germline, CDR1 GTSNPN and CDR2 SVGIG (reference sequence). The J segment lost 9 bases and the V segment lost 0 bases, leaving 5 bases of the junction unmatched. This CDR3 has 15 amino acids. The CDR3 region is CAWSVLAGGPGEQFF. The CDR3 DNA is TGTGCCTGGAGTGTACTAGCGGGAGGGCCCGGTGAGCAGTTCTTC. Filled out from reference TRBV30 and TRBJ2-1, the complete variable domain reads SQTIHQWPATLVQPVGSPLSLECTVEGTSNPNLYWYRQAAGRGLQLLFYSVGIGQISSEVPQNLSASRPQDRQFILSSKKLLLSDSGFYLCAWSVLAGGPGEQFFGPGTRLTVL.

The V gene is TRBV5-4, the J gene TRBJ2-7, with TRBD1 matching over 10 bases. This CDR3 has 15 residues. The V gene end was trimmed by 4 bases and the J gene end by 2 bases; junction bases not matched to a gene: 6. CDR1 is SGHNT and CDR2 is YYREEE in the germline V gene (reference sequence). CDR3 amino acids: CASSTGGQGTYEQYF. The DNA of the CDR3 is TGTGCCAGCAGCACGGGGGGACAGGGGACCTACGAGCAGTACTTC.

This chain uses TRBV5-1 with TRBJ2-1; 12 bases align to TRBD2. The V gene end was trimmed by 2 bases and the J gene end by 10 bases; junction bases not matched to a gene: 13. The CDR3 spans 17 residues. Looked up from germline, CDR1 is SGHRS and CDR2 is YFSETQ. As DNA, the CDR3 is TGCGCCAGCAGCTTAGGGGGACTAGCGGGCCGTACAGAGGAGCAGTTCTTC. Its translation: CASSLGGLAGRTEEQFF.

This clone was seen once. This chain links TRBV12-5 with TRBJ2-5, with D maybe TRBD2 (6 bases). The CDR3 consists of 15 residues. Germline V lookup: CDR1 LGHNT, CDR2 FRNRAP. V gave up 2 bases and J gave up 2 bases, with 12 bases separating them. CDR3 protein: CASGLQGTLQETQYF. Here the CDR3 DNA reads TGTGCTAGTGGTTTGCAAGGGACTCTTCAAGAGACCCAGTACTTC.

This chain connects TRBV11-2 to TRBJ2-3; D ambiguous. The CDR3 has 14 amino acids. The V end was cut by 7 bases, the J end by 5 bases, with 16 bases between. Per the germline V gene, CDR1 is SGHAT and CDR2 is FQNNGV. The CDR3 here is CASTSSPRRDTQYF. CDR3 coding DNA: TGTGCCAGCACCTCTAGTCCTAGACGAGATACGCAGTATTTT.

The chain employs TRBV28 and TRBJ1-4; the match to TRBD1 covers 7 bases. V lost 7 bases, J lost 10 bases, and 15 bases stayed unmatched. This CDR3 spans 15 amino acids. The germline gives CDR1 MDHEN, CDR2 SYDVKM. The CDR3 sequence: CASTPGTVGSGKLFF. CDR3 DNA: TGTGCCAGCACCCCGGGGACAGTCGGGAGTGGAAAACTGTTTTTT.

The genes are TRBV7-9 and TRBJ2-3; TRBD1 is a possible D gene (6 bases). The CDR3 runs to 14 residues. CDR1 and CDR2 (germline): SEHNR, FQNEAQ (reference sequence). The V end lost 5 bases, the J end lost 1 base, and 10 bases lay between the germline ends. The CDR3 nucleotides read TGTGCCAGCAGCGCGCGGACAGGCACAGATACGCAGTATTTT. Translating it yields CASSARTGTDTQYF.